A single sample is the source of the 5 T cell receptor beta chains below, sequenced in a study of blood T cell repertoires in COVID-19 (dated by TCRdb to the early 2020s). Preparation of the library involved the immunoSEQ multiplex PCR assay. TCRdb took over this immuneACCESS table, retaining in-frame rearrangements with V and J assigned. Such tables are incomplete; in checked studies, under half of the missing clones stem from an unresolved V gene, and the remainder is unexplained. The sample records around 300,000 clones, about four fifths of which are singletons. Of the sample, 2.5% to 3% falls within the top ten clones. Sequencing used peripheral blood. Receptor source: a young man with active or convalescent COVID-19.

The V and J genes are TRBV11-1 and TRBJ2-3; TRBD2 matches 8 bases. The CDR3 sequence is 15 residues long. CDR1 and CDR2 (germline): SGHAT, FQDESV (reference sequence). The V and J ends lost 5 bases and 2 bases, in that order; junction bases with no gene match: 6. CDR3 nucleotide sequence: TGTGCCAGCAGCCGCGGGGGGCCGCTCACAGATACGCAGTATTTT. This encodes CASSRGGPLTDTQYF.

In regard to this clone: One end of the junction varies from germline; a read error may be responsible. V and J are TRBV28 and TRBJ2-1; weak D call: TRBD2 (6 bases). This CDR3 has 15 residues. Germline assignment: CDR1 MDHEN and CDR2 SYDVKM. CDR3 amino acids: CVSSAPGERYNEQFF. The CDR3 nucleotides read TGTGTCAGCAGTGCGCCGGGAGAGAGGTACAATGAGCAGTTCTTC.

The rearrangement uses TRBV5-4 and TRBJ2-5; 9 bases line up with TRBD1. After removal of 4 bases from V and 3 bases from J, the junction contained 10 bases not matched to a gene. The CDR3 extends over 16 amino acids. Per germline, CDR1 SGHNT and CDR2 YYREEE (reference sequence). The CDR3 bases are TGTGCCAGCAGCGCCTCCCGGGACAGGGTAAAAGAGACCCAGTACTTC. It specifies CASSASRDRVKETQYF.

The genes are TRBV2 and TRBJ2-1; 15 bases line up with TRBD2. With V trimmed by 2 bases and J by 9 bases, 2 bases remained unmatched. Germline V CDR1 and CDR2: SNHLY, FYNNEI. The CDR3 has 15 residues. The CDR3 reads CASSEQGLAGGEQFF. DNA of the CDR3: TGTGCCAGCAGTGAACAGGGACTAGCGGGAGGTGAGCAGTTCTTC.

The DNA for the CDR3 is TGTGCCAGCAGCACCTTGGAAGCTAGCGGCCCTGCAGCGCAGTATTTT. Translating gives CASSTLEASGPAAQYF. This chain links TRBV5-6 with TRBJ2-3; TRBD2 matches at 7 bases. The germline V gene has CDR1 SGHDT and CDR2 YYEEEE. With 4 bases clipped from V and 10 bases from J, the junction kept 18 bases outside the gene matches. CDR3 length equals 16 residues.